A selection of T cell receptor beta chains follows, all from one sample in a study of blood T cell repertoires in COVID-19. Using immunoSEQ multiplex PCR, the repertoire was profiled, and TCRdb retains in-frame clones only, with some absent. Of 20,000 to 25,000 clones listed, more than 70% are singletons. The sequencing sample was made of peripheral blood. These TCRs come from a human donor with active COVID-19. The donor label of this sample is uncertain. Each CDR3 is given with its conserved first and last residue. Fields, in order: J gene, clone size, V gene, D gene, CDR3 protein, CDR3 DNA. D genes are given only for firm matches. Part of the rows lack a size; the others show once, few, many or a class for expanded clones.

j_gene: TRBJ2-3
abundance: .
v_gene: TRBV11-2
d_gene: TRBD1
CDR3aa: CASSLGPGGDTQYF
CDR3nt: TGTGCCAGCAGCTTGGGCCCAGGGGGAGATACGCAGTATTTT

j_gene: TRBJ1-5
abundance: .
v_gene: TRBV2
d_gene: .
CDR3aa: CASSVKGVGSNQPQHF
CDR3nt: TGTGCCAGCAGCGTAAAAGGGGTCGGGAGCAATCAGCCCCAGCATTTT

j_gene: TRBJ1-6
abundance: .
v_gene: TRBV5-1
d_gene: .
CDR3aa: CASSPQNLNSPLHF
CDR3nt: TGCGCCAGCAGCCCACAAAACCTGAATTCACCCCTCCACTTT

j_gene: TRBJ2-7
abundance: .
v_gene: TRBV19
d_gene: .
CDR3aa: CASSAKTGSFPYEQYF
CDR3nt: TGTGCCAGTAGTGCGAAGACAGGCTCGTTCCCCTACGAGCAGTACTTC

j_gene: TRBJ2-7
abundance: .
v_gene: TRBV6-5
d_gene: .
CDR3aa: CASSLRSSYEQYF
CDR3nt: TGTGCCAGCAGTCTCAGGTCCTCCTACGAGCAGTACTTC

j_gene: TRBJ1-2
abundance: .
v_gene: TRBV21-1
d_gene: .
CDR3aa: CASSKEVRVNYGYTF
CDR3nt: TGTGCCAGCAGCAAAGAAGTTCGGGTTAACTATGGCTACACCTTC

j_gene: TRBJ2-3
abundance: .
v_gene: TRBV18
d_gene: TRBD2
CDR3aa: CASSPTRGGSDTQYF
CDR3nt: TGTGCCAGCTCACCAACGCGGGGGGGCAGTGATACGCAGTATTTT

j_gene: TRBJ2-7
abundance: .
v_gene: TRBV4-1
d_gene: TRBD1
CDR3aa: CASSPSVDRDYEQYF
CDR3nt: TGCGCCAGCAGCCCCTCGGTGGACAGGGACTACGAGCAGTACTTC

j_gene: TRBJ2-7
abundance: .
v_gene: TRBV4-1
d_gene: .
CDR3aa: CASSPVPQAPGSYEQYF
CDR3nt: TGCGCCAGCAGCCCAGTTCCACAGGCCCCGGGCTCCTACGAGCAGTACTTC

j_gene: TRBJ2-1
abundance: .
v_gene: TRBV18
d_gene: TRBD2
CDR3aa: CASSLNGGAGVQQFF
CDR3nt: TGTGCCAGCTCCCTGAACGGGGGGGCCGGGGTACAGCAGTTCTTC

j_gene: TRBJ2-7
abundance: .
v_gene: TRBV7-9
d_gene: TRBD1
CDR3aa: CASSLGQGTYEQYF
CDR3nt: TGTGCCAGCAGCTTAGGACAGGGAACCTACGAGCAGTACTTC

j_gene: TRBJ2-7
abundance: few
v_gene: TRBV19
d_gene: TRBD2
CDR3aa: CASSAAGLANSYEQYF
CDR3nt: TGTGCCAGTAGTGCCGCGGGACTAGCGAACTCCTACGAGCAGTACTTC

j_gene: TRBJ1-1
abundance: .
v_gene: TRBV5-4
d_gene: TRBD1
CDR3aa: CASSFGTDMNTEAFF
CDR3nt: TGTGCCAGCAGCTTTGGGACAGACATGAACACTGAAGCTTTCTTT

j_gene: TRBJ2-2
abundance: .
v_gene: TRBV2
d_gene: .
CDR3aa: CASGQSRNTGELFF
CDR3nt: TGTGCCAGTGGACAGAGCCGGAACACCGGGGAGCTGTTTTTT

j_gene: TRBJ1-1
abundance: .
v_gene: TRBV15
d_gene: .
CDR3aa: CATSTIHTEAFF
CDR3nt: TGTGCCACCAGCACTATTCACACTGAAGCTTTCTTT

j_gene: TRBJ2-5
abundance: .
v_gene: TRBV19
d_gene: .
CDR3aa: CASSIAGRRVKETQYF
CDR3nt: TGTGCCAGTAGTATTGCAGGGCGCAGGGTAAAAGAGACCCAGTACTTC